This TCR beta chain was recorded in a study of OX40 agonist ivuxolimab in advanced cancers. This table comes from immunoSEQ multiplex PCR, and its TCRdb copy is limited to in-frame clones, with some not included. The sample includes 35,000 to 45,000 clones, just under 75% seen only once; the top ten take about 18%. Regarding this clone: What it recognizes is unknown.

Study-wide points: In general, CD8+ T cells held more expanded clones than CD4+ did, on average.

This specimen was CD4+ or CD8+ T cells sorted from blood, taken in a trial of the OX40 agonist ivuxolimab. This sequence originates from an adult with an advanced solid tumor such as melanoma, head and neck, liver or kidney cancer.

The chain's CDR3 is CASSYGQGTEAFF. CDR3 in DNA: TGTGCCAGCAGCTATGGACAGGGCACTGAAGCTTTCTTT. The chain couples TRBV7-9 to TRBJ1-1; TRBD1 aligns across 8 bases. The CDR3 covers 13 residues. Germline values: CDR1 SEHNR, CDR2 FQNEAQ (reference sequence). The V segment lost 4 bases and the J segment 4 bases; nucleotides outside the gene matches: 2.